The rows below give T cell receptor beta chains drawn from one sample of a study of T cells in Graves' hyperthyroidism and ophthalmopathy. TCRdb itself ran the multiplex PCR reads through MiXCR, one entry per CDR3 protein. Among some 800,000 distinct CDR3 sequences listed, roughly 40% were seen once. Sequenced sample: blood. These receptors were collected from a man aged 18 to 30 with Graves' hyperthyroidism. Both conserved end residues are part of each CDR3. D genes are given only for firm matches. A clone size is listed for some rows: how often the clone was seen (once, few, many), or a class if it is expanded.

J: TRBJ2-7
D: -
V: TRBV9
size: -
CDR3: CASSVSRAPYEQYF
DNA: TGTGCCAGCAGCGTAAGCAGGGCACCCTACGAGCAGTACTTC

J: TRBJ2-7
D: TRBD1
V: TRBV7-2
size: -
CDR3: CASSLIVGQGNEQYF
DNA: TGTGCCAGCAGCTTAATAGTGGGACAGGGCAACGAGCAGTACTTC

J: TRBJ1-5
D: -
V: TRBV7-8
size: -
CDR3: CASSQDGQFNQPQHF
DNA: TGTGCCAGCAGCCAAGATGGTCAGTTCAATCAGCCCCAGCATTTT

J: TRBJ2-7
D: -
V: TRBV2
size: few
CDR3: CASQTQGGEQYF
DNA: TGTGCCAGCCAAACTCAAGGGGGTGAGCAGTACTTC

J: TRBJ1-2
D: -
V: TRBV7-2
size: few
CDR3: CASSKRGDPNYGYTF
DNA: TGTGCCAGCAGCAAGCGCGGGGACCCTAACTATGGCTACACCTTC

J: TRBJ2-7
D: TRBD2
V: TRBV20-1
size: -
CDR3: CSAGTSGEDYEQYF
DNA: TGCAGTGCCGGGACTAGCGGGGAGGACTACGAGCAGTACTTC

J: TRBJ1-1
D: -
V: TRBV5-1
size: -
CDR3: CASSAGGGRNTEAFF
DNA: TGCGCCAGCAGTGCGGGGGGCGGTCGGAACACTGAAGCTTTCTTT

J: TRBJ1-2
D: -
V: TRBV10-2
size: many
CDR3: CASSEGSGSYGYTF
DNA: TGCGCCAGCAGTGAGGGAAGTGGCAGCTATGGCTACACCTTC

J: TRBJ2-3
D: TRBD1
V: TRBV5-4
size: -
CDR3: CASSSGQGGDTQYF
DNA: TGTGCCAGCAGCTCGGGACAGGGAGGAGATACGCAGTATTTT

J: TRBJ2-7
D: -
V: TRBV6-5
size: -
CDR3: CASSLDSNVNREQYF
DNA: TGTGCCAGCAGCCTCGACAGTAACGTCAACCGCGAGCAGTACTTC

J: TRBJ2-7
D: TRBD2
V: TRBV10-2
size: many
CDR3: CASSDPAGASYEQYF
DNA: TGCGCCAGCAGTGATCCAGCGGGGGCCTCCTACGAGCAGTACTTC

J: TRBJ2-7
D: TRBD1
V: TRBV2
size: -
CDR3: CASSYRQGSSYEQYF
DNA: TGTGCCAGCAGTTACAGACAGGGTAGCTCCTACGAGCAGTACTTC

J: TRBJ1-2
D: -
V: TRBV2
size: many
CDR3: CASSEVSRHGYTF
DNA: TGTGCCAGCAGTGAAGTAAGCAGGCATGGCTACACCTTC

J: TRBJ2-5
D: TRBD1
V: TRBV7-9
size: -
CDR3: CASSLAGTGVETQYF
DNA: TGTGCCAGCAGCTTGGCAGGGACAGGGGTAGAGACCCAGTACTTC

J: TRBJ1-6
D: -
V: TRBV12-3/TRBV12-4
size: -
CDR3: CAISSGAGRSSPLHF
DNA: TGTGCCATCAGCTCCGGGGCGGGAAGGAGCTCACCCCTCCACTTT

J: TRBJ2-7
D: -
V: TRBV30
size: -
CDR3: CACSAQGGYEQYF
DNA: TGTGCCTGCAGTGCGCAAGGGGGTTACGAGCAGTACTTC

J: TRBJ2-5
D: TRBD2
V: TRBV4-3
size: -
CDR3: CASSPGTSGRQETQYF
DNA: TGCGCCAGCAGCCCGGGGACTAGCGGGAGGCAAGAGACCCAGTACTTC

J: TRBJ1-4
D: -
V: TRBV20-1
size: few
CDR3: CSAPLGSDANEKLFF
DNA: TGCAGTGCCCCTCTCGGGTCTGATGCTAATGAAAAACTGTTTTTT

J: TRBJ1-5
D: -
V: TRBV14
size: -
CDR3: CASSPPGDSPFWPQHF
DNA: TGTGCCAGCAGCCCTCCCGGAGACAGTCCGTTTTGGCCCCAGCATTTT

J: TRBJ1-4
D: -
V: TRBV14
size: many
CDR3: CASSQDGRMGNEKLFF
DNA: TGTGCCAGCAGCCAAGATGGGCGGATGGGGAATGAAAAACTGTTTTTT